The 18 T cell receptor beta chains in this list originate from one sample, sequenced in a study of T-cell memory formation after mild COVID-19. TCRdb reanalysed the 5' RACE reads using MiXCR and keeps one entry per CDR3 protein. The sample yields about 140,000 distinct CDR3 sequences, 11% to 15% seen once. Sequenced: PBMCs or a T cell subset sorted from them (not recorded which). The origin of the receptors is an adult woman who had mild COVID-19 (a few samples of this study predate the infection). Cell type and time point are not known.

The chain joins TRBV7-3 to TRBJ2-3; possibly TRBD1 for D (5 bases). The V gene lost 7 bases and the J gene lost 3 bases, with 14 bases spanning the gap. The CDR3 has 14 amino acids. Germline V CDR1 and CDR2: SGHTA, FQGTGA. As DNA, the CDR3 is TGTGCCAGCATCCCATGGGCAGGGACAGATACGCAGTATTTT. It specifies CASIPWAGTDTQYF.

The rearrangement uses TRBV9 and TRBJ1-5; D remains unclear. V lost 0 bases to trimming and J lost 4 bases, with 11 bases between them. The CDR3 length is 15 residues. CDR1 and CDR2 (germline): SGDLS, YYNGEE. The CDR3 DNA sequence: TGTGCCAGCAGCGTAGGCGGAGGGAATAATCAGCCCCAGCATTTT. Protein product: CASSVGGGNNQPQHF.

This sequence joins TRBV12-5 and TRBJ2-2, with 8 bases matching TRBD1. Trimming cost V 3 bases and J 2 bases; bases outside gene matches: 11. CDR3 length: 18 residues. Germline V CDR1 and CDR2: LGHNT, FRNRAP. CDR3 in DNA: TGTGCTAGTGGTTTTATCCTGGACAGGGAAGACAACACCGGGGAGCTGTTTTTT. Amino acid sequence: CASGFILDREDNTGELFF.

The rearrangement joins TRBV15 to TRBJ2-5; 13 bases agree with TRBD2. The ends lost 0 bases at V and 2 bases at J; junction bases unmatched: 3. The germline CDR1 and CDR2 sequences are LNHNV and YYDKDF (reference sequence). The CDR3 length is 17 residues. CDR3 sequence reads: CATSRDGTSGVQETQYF. The CDR3 nucleotides are TGTGCCACCAGCAGAGATGGGACTAGCGGGGTTCAAGAGACCCAGTACTTC.

This chain connects TRBV4-3 to TRBJ1-1; D possibly corresponds to TRBD1 (5 bases). This CDR3 is built from 15 residues. The V and J ends lost 5 bases and 0 bases respectively, with 13 bases between them. From germline, CDR1 is LGHNA and CDR2 YSLEER. CDR3 in amino acids: CASSFRDGMNTEAFF. The DNA of the CDR3 is TGCGCCAGCAGCTTTCGGGACGGCATGAACACTGAAGCTTTCTTT.

The genes are TRBV4-3 and TRBJ2-7; D ambiguous. The germline V gene encodes CDR1 LGHNA and CDR2 YSLEER. V lost 0 bases to trimming and J lost 0 bases, with 6 bases between them. The CDR3 runs 14 residues. This CDR3 is CASSQDGPSYEQYF. The CDR3 DNA follows: TGCGCCAGCAGCCAAGATGGCCCCTCCTACGAGCAGTACTTC.

V gene TRBV2 combines with J gene TRBJ2-1, with 8 nucleotides matching TRBD1. The ends lost 6 bases at V and 4 bases at J; junction bases unmatched: 11. The V gene's germline CDR1 is SNHLY and CDR2 FYNNEI. The CDR3 totals 16 residues. The CDR3 spells CASSATTGALYNEQFF. The CDR3, as DNA: TGTGCCAGCAGCGCAACGACAGGGGCCTTATACAATGAGCAGTTCTTC. The full variable domain, completed using reference TRBV2 and TRBJ2-1, is EPEVTQTPSHQVTQMGQEVILRCVPISNHLYFYWYRQILGQKVEFLVSFYNNEISEKSEIFDDQFSVERPDGSNFTLKIRSTKLEDSAMYFCASSATTGALYNEQFFGPGTRLTVL.

The rearrangement joins TRBV20-1 to TRBJ2-1; TRBD2 agrees at 7 bases. The CDR3 covers 16 residues. The germline CDR1 and CDR2 sequences are DFQATT and SNEGSKA (reference sequence). After removal of 0 bases from V and 1 base from J, the junction contained 6 bases not matched to a gene. The CDR3 DNA reads TGCAGTGCTAGAGATTGGGAGGGCTCGTCCTACAATGAGCAGTTCTTC. The encoded protein is CSARDWEGSSYNEQFF.

In this sample, this clonotype turned up many times. This chain joins TRBV6-5 and TRBJ1-2; tentatively, D is TRBD1 (6 bases). The germline V gene has CDR1 MNHEY and CDR2 SVGAGI. The CDR3 extends over 15 amino acids. The V and J ends lost 4 bases and 7 bases respectively, with 19 bases between them. Written as DNA, the CDR3 is TGTGCCAGCAGTTCCCATAACAGGGATGAGGGTGGCTACACCTTC. Translated: CASSSHNRDEGGYTF.

The chain combines TRBV5-6 with TRBJ2-7; 10 nucleotides line up with TRBD2. V gave up 2 bases and J gave up 3 bases; unmatched junction bases: 11. The CDR3 totals 17 residues. Germline-derived CDR1 and CDR2 are SGHDT and YYEEEE. CDR3 DNA: TGTGCCAGCAGCTTAGTTCTAGCGGGAGAGGCCCTCTACGAGCAGTACTTC. Translating it yields CASSLVLAGEALYEQYF.

By sample fraction, this clonotype is large (0.1 to 1%). The chain carries TRBV12-3 or TRBV12-4 and TRBJ2-3, with 7 bases lining up with TRBD2. With 0 bases clipped from V and 0 bases from J, the junction kept 6 bases outside the gene matches. The CDR3 is 17 residues long. CDR3 loop: CASSLAGRGPSTDTQYF. The CDR3 bases are TGTGCCAGCAGTTTAGCGGGGAGGGGTCCTAGCACAGATACGCAGTATTTT.

CDR3 DNA sequence: TGTGCCATCAGTGACCCAATAGCGCGTACCCCGGGGGAGCAGTACTTC. This sequence encodes CAISDPIARTPGEQYF. The chain links TRBV10-3 to TRBJ2-7, with D tentatively TRBD2 (5 bases). CDR3 size: 16 residues. V dropped 3 bases and J dropped 7 bases, with 22 bases sitting between them. From germline, CDR1 is ENHRY and CDR2 SYGVKD.

This clonotype was seen a few times. The J gene is TRBJ1-1, the V gene TRBV11-2; TRBD1 matches 8 bases. After removal of 5 bases from V and 0 bases from J, the junction contained 14 bases not matched to a gene. Germline V CDR1 and CDR2: SGHAT, FQNNGV. CDR3 length: 18 amino acids. The CDR3 nucleotides read TGTGCCAGCAGCCGAACCGGGACAGGTACTAACCTGAACACTGAAGCTTTCTTT. This encodes CASSRTGTGTNLNTEAFF.

This clonotype was found a few times. The V call is TRBV7-9, the J call TRBJ1-1; D is perhaps TRBD1 (6 bases). The CDR3 contains 13 residues. Per germline, CDR1 SEHNR and CDR2 FQNEAQ (reference sequence). Trimming removed 5 bases from V and 6 bases from J, with 13 bases in between. The CDR3 loop is CASSGVGAAEAFF. CDR3 in DNA: TGTGCCAGCAGCGGCGTGGGGGCCGCTGAAGCTTTCTTT. The complete variable domain, with remaining parts taken from reference TRBV7-9 and TRBJ1-1, reads DTGVSQNPRHKITKRGQNVTFRCDPISEHNRLYWYRQTLGQGPEFLTYFQNEAQLEKSRLLSDRFSAERPKGSFSTLEIQRTEQGDSAMYLCASSGVGAAEAFFGQGTRLTVV.

The DNA for the CDR3 is TGTGCCAGCAGCTCCGGGACAGTCCCTGGGGAGCAGTACTTC. Translation: CASSSGTVPGEQYF. The rearrangement links TRBV13 to TRBJ2-7, with TRBD1 matching over 7 bases. Germline V gene sequence: CDR1 PRHDT, CDR2 FYEKMQ (reference sequence). This CDR3 spans 14 amino acids. V gave up 4 bases and J gave up 7 bases; unmatched junction bases: 10.

The chain combines TRBV12-3 or TRBV12-4 with TRBJ2-7, with 7 bases lining up with TRBD2. The CDR3 spans 15 residues. V lost 3 bases to trimming and J lost 3 bases; unmatched junction nucleotides: 8. The CDR3, as DNA: TGTGCCAGCAGTTTCTCCCAGGGACTACTCTACGAGCAGTACTTC. Encoded protein: CASSFSQGLLYEQYF.

This clonotype was seen more than once but under ten times. The CDR3 region is CASSLRQGAPTYEQYF. CDR3 coding DNA: TGTGCCAGCAGCTTACGCCAGGGGGCACCGACCTACGAGCAGTACTTC. The rearrangement joins TRBV7-9 to TRBJ2-7; 8 positions agree with TRBD1. CDR1 is SEHNR, CDR2 FQNEAQ, per germline (reference sequence). Trimming at V came to 2 bases and at J to 2 bases, leaving 8 bases not matched to a gene. CDR3 length: 16 amino acids.

This clonotype was seen just once. The rearrangement joins TRBV20-1 to TRBJ2-1, with D possibly being TRBD2 (6 bases). This CDR3 spans 13 amino acids. The germline V and J ends were trimmed by 5 bases and 4 bases, with 12 bases remaining between them. Germline CDR1 is DFQATT and CDR2 is SNEGSKA (reference sequence). CDR3: CSAGPGLYNEQFF. CDR3 sequence (DNA): TGCAGTGCTGGACCGGGACTTTACAATGAGCAGTTCTTC.